A selection of T cell receptor beta chains follows, all from one sample in a study of blood T cell repertoires in COVID-19. Method: immunoSEQ multiplex PCR; TCRdb's copy keeps in-frame clones and lacks some. The table records roughly 300,000 clones, 65% to 85% of them present only once. The sample was peripheral blood. These receptors came from a woman in her 50s with acute or convalescent COVID-19. CDR3s include the opening cysteine and the closing phenylalanine or tryptophan. D genes are given only for firm matches. Size tells how often a clone was seen (once, few, many) or the class of an expanded clone, and some rows leave it out.

TGTGCCAGCAGCTTTCAACAGACCAACGAGCAGTACTTC	CASSFQQTNEQYF	NA	TRBJ2-7	TRBV7-2	NA
TGTGCCAGCAGCCCCGACGGGCTGGCGGGAGGGCCTGGTCAGACCCAGTACTTC	CASSPDGLAGGPGQTQYF	TRBD2	TRBJ2-5	TRBV7-3	NA
TGTGCCAGCAGCAAATCAGGTTCCGGGGAGCTGTTTTTT	CASSKSGSGELFF	NA	TRBJ2-2	TRBV3-1/TRBV3-2	NA
TGTGCCAGCCGACAGGGGAACTCGGGGGAGCTGTTTTTT	CASRQGNSGELFF	TRBD1	TRBJ2-2	TRBV6-6	NA
TGTGCCTGGAACCTCGGTTCCAACTATGGCTACACCTTC	CAWNLGSNYGYTF	NA	TRBJ1-2	TRBV30	NA
TGTGCCTGGAGTGTATCCAGTGGTACGCAGTATTTT	CAWSVSSGTQYF	NA	TRBJ2-3	TRBV30	NA
TGTGCCAGCAGCCTATACCCCGGGACTAGCGGGGGGCTTGAGACCCAGTACTTC	CASSLYPGTSGGLETQYF	TRBD2	TRBJ2-5	TRBV3-1/TRBV3-2	NA
TGTGCCTGGAGTGTACGGGACAGGGATAATTCACCCCTCCACTTT	CAWSVRDRDNSPLHF	TRBD1	TRBJ1-6	TRBV30	NA
TGTGCCAGCAGTGAAGCGCAGTACAATGAGCAGTTCTTC	CASSEAQYNEQFF	NA	TRBJ2-1	TRBV2	NA
TGTGCCAGCAGCTTTCTGAATCAGCCCCAGCATTTT	CASSFLNQPQHF	NA	TRBJ1-5	TRBV7-8	NA
TGTGCCAGCAGCTTGTCCGGGACAGGGGGCTCTCAGCCCCAGCATTTT	CASSLSGTGGSQPQHF	TRBD1	TRBJ1-5	TRBV7-2	NA
TGTGCCAGTAGTATAGTGGGACAGAACACTAACTATGGCTACACCTTC	CASSIVGQNTNYGYTF	TRBD1	TRBJ1-2	TRBV19	once
TGTGCCAGCGGAAGGACAGGGGAAATTGAAGCTTTCTTT	CASGRTGEIEAFF	TRBD1	TRBJ1-1	TRBV25-1	NA
TGCAGCGTTGAAGATCAGGACAGCTACTGGGGCTACACCTTC	CSVEDQDSYWGYTF	NA	TRBJ1-2	TRBV29-1	few
TGTGCCAGCAGTCCCGGGACAGGGACTCTCGAGCAGTACTTC	CASSPGTGTLEQYF	TRBD1	TRBJ2-7	TRBV27	NA
TGTGCCAGCAGCCTTGGCTATTCGGGACAGGGGACTGGCTACACCTTC	CASSLGYSGQGTGYTF	TRBD1	TRBJ1-2	TRBV5-8	NA
TGTGCCAGCAGCCTAAGGAGGCAGGGGGCCGAAAAACTGTTTTTT	CASSLRRQGAEKLFF	TRBD1	TRBJ1-4	TRBV14	NA
TGTGCCAGCAGCGTAGATGAGGGAGGGGGGATCTACAATGAGCAGTTCTTC	CASSVDEGGGIYNEQFF	NA	TRBJ2-1	TRBV9	once
TGCGCCAGCAGCCTGACAGGAGGTAACTATGGCTACACCTTC	CASSLTGGNYGYTF	NA	TRBJ1-2	TRBV5-1	few
TGTGCCAGCAGCTTGAGTTCGGGGGGCGAGAACACTGAAGCTTTCTTT	CASSLSSGGENTEAFF	NA	TRBJ1-1	TRBV5-4	NA
TGTGCCTGGACGGAGGGATCGGGCAATCAGCCCCAGCATTTT	CAWTEGSGNQPQHF	NA	TRBJ1-5	TRBV30	NA
TGTGCCAGCAGGAAGACTGTGAACACTGAAGCTTTCTTT	CASRKTVNTEAFF	NA	TRBJ1-1	TRBV2	once
TGCGCCAGCAGCCAAGGGGCAGGTGAAGCTTTCTTT	CASSQGAGEAFF	NA	TRBJ1-1	TRBV4-1	NA
TGTGCCAGTAGTCCCCTCCCCGGACAGGTTGAAACTGAAGCTTTCTTT	CASSPLPGQVETEAFF	TRBD1	TRBJ1-1	TRBV19	NA
TGTGCCAGCAGCTTGGGGGGGGCTAGCGGGTCTAAAAGCACAGATACGCAGTATTTT	CASSLGGASGSKSTDTQYF	TRBD2	TRBJ2-3	TRBV5-4	NA
TGTGCCAGCAGCCGCATCCCAGAACCGAACACTGAAGCTTTCTTT	CASSRIPEPNTEAFF	NA	TRBJ1-1	TRBV7-9	once
TGTGCCAGCAGTTACGACAGAGTCTATGGCTACACCTTC	CASSYDRVYGYTF	NA	TRBJ1-2	TRBV6-5	NA
TGTGCCAGCTCTTACCCGGGGGGCAGGAACACTGAAGCTTTCTTT	CASSYPGGRNTEAFF	NA	TRBJ1-1	TRBV18	NA
TGTGCCAGCCGGGGACAGCTCAACACCGGGGAGCTGTTTTTT	CASRGQLNTGELFF	TRBD1	TRBJ2-2	TRBV6-5	NA
TGCGCCAGCAGCTTGGTAGGGACTACAAACAATGAGCAGTTCTTC	CASSLVGTTNNEQFF	TRBD2	TRBJ2-1	TRBV5-1	NA
TGCGCCAGCAGCTTGGTAGTAGGGGATGGCGAGCAGTACTTC	CASSLVVGDGEQYF	NA	TRBJ2-7	TRBV5-1	few
TGTGCCATTTCAGGGGCCAGCGGGAGGGGTTCAGATACGCAGTATTTT	CAISGASGRGSDTQYF	TRBD2	TRBJ2-3	TRBV10-3	NA
TGTGCCAGCAGCCACGACAGGAACAATCAGCCCCAGCATTTT	CASSHDRNNQPQHF	NA	TRBJ1-5	TRBV16	NA
TGTGCCAGTAGTCTCCCGGGACAGATTTACGAGCAGTACTTC	CASSLPGQIYEQYF	TRBD1	TRBJ2-7	TRBV19	NA